Presented here are 15 T cell receptor beta chains from one specimen sequenced in a study of response to subunit inactivated influenza vaccine. TCRdb independently ran MiXCR on the RT-PCR reads; one entry per CDR3 protein. Among around 150,000 distinct CDR3 sequences, about 11% were seen once, and the ten largest hold roughly 12%. Specimen: non-naive T cells sorted from PBMCs, collected more than 35 days after vaccination. Receptor source: a man aged 50-59 years who received an inactivated influenza vaccine.

This clonotype was recorded at least ten times. The chain carries TRBV7-6 and TRBJ2-3; maybe TRBD1 (5 bases). CDR1 is SGHVS, CDR2 FNYEAQ, per germline. The CDR3 contains 15 residues. The V end was cut by 0 bases, the J end by 3 bases, with 10 bases between. Written as DNA, the CDR3 is TGTGCCAGCAGCTTAGCAGGGGCATCGACAGATACGCAGTATTTT. Translated: CASSLAGASTDTQYF.

This clonotype has a count of ten or more. The chain joins TRBV6-2 or TRBV6-3 to TRBJ1-1; possibly TRBD1 for D (6 bases). Germline V gene lookup returns CDR1 MNHEY and CDR2 SVGEGT. V gave up 6 bases and J gave up 0 bases, with 20 bases separating them. This CDR3 has 17 amino acids. CDR3 in DNA: TGTGCCAGCAGCCCGCGTACTCTAGACAGGTTGAACACTGAAGCTTTCTTT. It specifies CASSPRTLDRLNTEAFF.

This clonotype came up many times. V is TRBV12-3 or TRBV12-4 and J is TRBJ2-1, with D possibly TRBD2 on 6 matching bases. V lost 8 bases to trimming and J lost 8 bases, with 19 bases between them. CDR3 length: 14 amino acids. CDR3 protein: CASRSAGGYYEQFF. The CDR3 bases are TGTGCCAGCCGGTCTGCCGGGGGTTACTATGAGCAGTTCTTC.

The CDR3: CASKWGGGTEAFF. CDR3 DNA: TGTGCCAGCAAGTGGGGAGGGGGCACTGAAGCTTTCTTT. This rearrangement joins TRBV28 to TRBJ1-1, with D maybe TRBD1 (6 bases). The V end lost 7 bases, the J end lost 4 bases, and 13 bases lay between the germline ends. Per the germline V gene, CDR1 is MDHEN and CDR2 is SYDVKM. CDR3 length: 13 amino acids.

V is TRBV14 and J is TRBJ2-3; 9 bases map to TRBD1. V shed 4 bases and J 3 bases; nucleotides not matched to a gene: 11. CDR1 is SGHDN and CDR2 is FVKESK in the germline V gene. The CDR3 has 17 amino acids. CDR3 bases: TGTGCCAGCAGCCGAAGTGACAGGGGGACGAGGACAGATACGCAGTATTTT. This encodes CASSRSDRGTRTDTQYF.

This clonotype was picked up a small number of times. J is TRBJ2-7 and V is TRBV7-2, with 9 bases aligning to TRBD1. The CDR3 contains 17 residues. The germline V gene encodes CDR1 SGHTA and CDR2 FQGNSA. Trimming cost V 4 bases and J 5 bases; bases outside gene matches: 15. For the CDR3, the DNA is TGTGCCAGCAGCTCCCTGGGAGGCCCGGGACAGGGACACGAGCAGTACTTC. Its protein product is CASSSLGGPGQGHEQYF.

The V and J genes are TRBV20-1 and TRBJ2-7; TRBD1 might be the D (6 bases). Germline loops: CDR1 DFQATT, CDR2 SNEGSKA (reference sequence). Trimming stripped 3 bases from V and 3 bases from J, with 15 bases between. The CDR3 is 14 residues long. CDR3: CSAREFGRGYEQYF. As DNA, the CDR3 is TGCAGTGCTAGGGAATTCGGCAGGGGCTACGAGCAGTACTTC.

This chain connects TRBV5-4 to TRBJ2-1, with D tentatively TRBD1 (6 bases). The CDR3 totals 13 residues. Germline V gene lookup returns CDR1 SGHNT and CDR2 YYREEE (reference sequence). The V and J ends lost 6 bases and 8 bases respectively, with 15 bases between them. The CDR3 DNA follows: TGTGCCAGCAATTTGGACAGCTTGGATGAGCAGTTCTTC. This codes for CASNLDSLDEQFF.

This clonotype was found a few times. This chain connects TRBV7-9 to TRBJ1-2; no definite D call. The V gene's germline CDR1 is SEHNR and CDR2 FQNEAQ (reference sequence). The CDR3 loop spans 16 amino acids. Trimming removed 1 base at V and 5 bases at J, with 17 bases between. CDR3 DNA: TGTGCCAGCAGCTTAGATAAACCTGGGATTCGGTATGGCTACACCTTC. Translation: CASSLDKPGIRYGYTF.

The rearrangement joins TRBV7-9 to TRBJ2-7; D not certain. CDR1 is SEHNR, CDR2 FQNEAQ, per germline (reference sequence). CDR3 length: 15 amino acids. V lost 5 bases to trimming and J lost 2 bases, with 16 bases between them. This chain's CDR3 is CASSTNVGLPYEQYF. The CDR3 DNA reads as TGTGCCAGCAGCACAAACGTGGGGTTACCCTACGAGCAGTACTTC.

On this clonotype itself: Just one base apart from a much larger clone, this may be a read error. This chain connects TRBV28 to TRBJ2-2; 11 bases line up with TRBD2. The CDR3 runs to 17 residues. The germline V gene has CDR1 MDHEN and CDR2 SYDVKM. DNA of the CDR3: TGTGCCAGCAGGCCGGGACTAGCGGATAGGAGCACCGGGGAGCTGTCTTTT. This sequence encodes CASRPGLADRSTGELSF.

V gene TRBV7-8 combines with J gene TRBJ2-7; a possible D gene is TRBD1 (6 bases). The CDR3 length is 16 residues. Trimming left V 2 bases short and J 4 bases short, with 18 bases between. In germline, CDR1 is SGHVS, CDR2 FQNEAQ. The CDR3: CASSLMGHRASYEQYF. Here the CDR3 DNA reads TGTGCCAGCAGCTTAATGGGCCACAGGGCCTCTTACGAGCAGTACTTC.

This clonotype has more than one count but fewer than ten. The CDR3 here is CASSQGQETSGRRFYNEQFF. CDR3 sequence (DNA): TGTGCCAGCAGCCAAGGACAGGAGACTAGCGGGAGACGATTTTACAATGAGCAGTTCTTC. The chain has TRBV14 and TRBJ2-1, with 12 bases that match TRBD2. Looked up from germline, CDR1 is SGHDN and CDR2 is FVKESK. This CDR3 contains 20 residues. The V segment lost 1 base and the J segment 4 bases; nucleotides outside the gene matches: 14.

This clonotype was observed many times. The chain is built from TRBV5-1 and TRBJ1-2; D gene unclear. In germline, CDR1 is SGHRS, CDR2 YFSETQ. CDR3 length: 14 residues. V lost 2 bases, J lost 0 bases, and 8 bases lay in between. CDR3: CASSFTDANYGYTF. The CDR3 DNA reads TGCGCCAGCAGCTTTACAGACGCTAACTATGGCTACACCTTC.

The chain couples TRBV5-1 to TRBJ2-5; TRBD1 might be the D (5 bases). This CDR3 is built from 14 residues. Germline V gene sequence: CDR1 SGHRS, CDR2 YFSETQ. V lost 0 bases, J lost 4 bases, and 10 bases lay in between. The CDR3 bases are TGCGCCAGCAGCTTGGTGGGGCGAGGAGAGACCCAGTACTTC. This gives the protein CASSLVGRGETQYF.